This T cell receptor (beta chain) was retrieved from a study of T cell repertoires in cytomegalovirus infection. Study summary: Indications of both CMV infection and matching HLA type were provided by public TCR beta signatures.

TCRdb redid the calling of the reads with MiXCR, one entry per CDR3 protein. The sample lists about 98,000 distinct CDR3 sequences, approximately 16% occurring once. This clonotype was counted at least ten times. Its antigen is unidentified. The CDR3 consists of 11 residues. V was clipped by 5 bases and J by 3 bases, with 2 bases between them. Findings of the study overall: The response measured ex vivo was dominated by TCR beta clonotypes (HLA-C-restricted and CMV-specific). Identification of carriers of CMV plus the relevant HLA was performed using cumulative public TCR beta family frequency.

The sequencing input was PBMCs. The sequence was obtained from a human donor in good health (CMV status not recorded). Some clones in this sample may be carry-over from other donors' samples. This chain links TRBV12-3 or TRBV12-4 with TRBJ1-3, with no clear D. The CDR3 reads CASSRGNTIYF. CDR3 in DNA: TGTGCCAGCAGTCGTGGAAACACCATATATTTT.